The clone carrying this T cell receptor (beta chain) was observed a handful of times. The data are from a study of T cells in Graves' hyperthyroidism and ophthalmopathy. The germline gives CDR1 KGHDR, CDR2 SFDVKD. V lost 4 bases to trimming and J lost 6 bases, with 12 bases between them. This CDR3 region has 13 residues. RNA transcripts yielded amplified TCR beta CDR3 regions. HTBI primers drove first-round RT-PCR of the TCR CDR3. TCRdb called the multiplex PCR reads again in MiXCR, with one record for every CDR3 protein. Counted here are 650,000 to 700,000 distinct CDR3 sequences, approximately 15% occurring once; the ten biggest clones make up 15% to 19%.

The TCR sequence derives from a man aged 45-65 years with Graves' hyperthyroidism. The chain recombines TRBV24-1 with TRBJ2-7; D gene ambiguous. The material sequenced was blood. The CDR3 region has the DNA TGTGCCACCAGTGAGGGCAGCTCAATCGAGCAGTACTTC. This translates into CATSEGSSIEQYF.